Listed here are 12 T cell receptor beta chains from one sample, sequenced in a study of human T cells and chemical hapten exposure (dated by TCRdb to the early 2020s). Library generation was performed with RACE. The instrument was a NextSeq 500. The public reads were run again by TCRdb, first through fastp at Q25 and then through MiXCR, and only productive beta chains were kept. Rows are combined by CDR3 protein, so each entry shows the most common genes and DNA. This sample holds approximately 400,000 distinct CDR3 sequences; 4.5% to 5.5% were observed only once. The ten top clones hold 2.6% of the sample. The sample's time point, from its label and the paper: pre-sensitization, week 0. Taken with the paper, the label for treatment or condition translates to: therapeutic diphenylcyclopropenone sensitization with weekly scalp DPC. The source was whole blood, collected in connection with sensitization to the hapten diphenylcyclopropenone (DPC). The receptors originated from a woman aged 45 to 65 with alopecia areata. Some clones in this sample may be carry-over from other donors' samples.

The rearrangement uses TRBV6-5 and TRBJ2-7; 9 bases agree with TRBD1. The V gene end was trimmed by 9 bases and the J gene end by 7 bases; junction bases not matched to a gene: 4. From germline, CDR1 is MNHEY and CDR2 SVGAGI. The CDR3 runs 11 residues. The CDR3 loop reads CASKQGAEQYF. The CDR3 DNA reads as TGTGCCAGTAAACAGGGGGCAGAGCAGTACTTC.

V gene TRBV6-2 or TRBV6-3 combines with J gene TRBJ2-3; 7 bases map to TRBD2. This CDR3 has 15 amino acids. The germline CDR1 and CDR2 sequences are MNHEY and SVGEGT. Trimming at V came to 6 bases and at J to 4 bases, leaving 10 bases not matched to a gene. The CDR3 is CASRASGRRSDTQYF. The CDR3 nucleotides are TGTGCCAGCAGGGCTAGCGGCAGGAGGTCAGATACGCAGTATTTT.

The CDR3 here is CASKTTGYTEAFF. In DNA, the CDR3 is TGTGCCAGCAAGACAACAGGTTACACTGAAGCTTTCTTT. The rearrangement uses TRBV11-2 and TRBJ1-1; weak D call: TRBD1 (5 bases). V was clipped by 7 bases and J by 3 bases, with 12 bases between them. The CDR3 loop spans 13 amino acids. Germline V gene lookup returns CDR1 SGHAT and CDR2 FQNNGV.

The chain has TRBV7-8 and TRBJ2-2, with a possible D match to TRBD2 (6 bases). Deletions cut 5 bases from V and 5 bases from J, with 15 bases between. This CDR3 is 15 amino acids long. Per germline, CDR1 SGHVS and CDR2 FQNEAQ. In DNA form, the CDR3 reads TGTGCCAGCAGCACTCGCAACGGAGGGACCGGGGAGCTGTTTTTT. It encodes CASSTRNGGTGELFF.

This clonotype was observed a few times. The CDR3 spells CASSLNRDLGQYF. The CDR3 DNA reads TGTGCCAGCAGCTTAAACAGGGACTTGGGGCAGTATTTT. J is TRBJ2-3 and V is TRBV11-2; the D gene could be TRBD1 or TRBD2 (6 bases each). This CDR3 is 13 amino acids long. CDR1 and CDR2 (germline): SGHAT, FQNNGV. Trimming left V 2 bases short and J 11 bases short, with 14 bases between.

CDR3 in DNA: TGTGCCAGCAGCACCCGACCGGGAGGAGAGACCCAGTACTTC. The encoded protein is CASSTRPGGETQYF. This chain connects TRBV3-1 to TRBJ2-5; 7 positions match TRBD2. Trimming removed 5 bases from V and 4 bases from J; junction bases left unmatched: 7. This CDR3 region has 14 residues. Germline V gene lookup returns CDR1 LGHDT and CDR2 YNNKEL (reference sequence).

The CDR3 loop is CASSLEPQGVVLFF. CDR3 bases: TGCGCCAGCAGCTTGGAACCCCAAGGGGTAGTGCTGTTTTTT. J is TRBJ2-2 and V is TRBV5-1, with a possible D match to TRBD1 (5 bases). V dropped 0 bases and J dropped 13 bases, with 16 bases sitting between them. CDR3 length equals 14 residues. The germline gives CDR1 SGHRS, CDR2 YFSETQ.

This clonotype came up a few times. V usage is TRBV7-9 and J usage is TRBJ1-1; tentatively, D is TRBD1 (5 bases). V lost 5 bases, J lost 3 bases, and 22 bases lay in between. The CDR3 has 17 amino acids. Germline V CDR1 and CDR2: SEHNR, FQNEAQ (reference sequence). CDR3 in amino acids: CASSTPWGVGLDTEAFF. The CDR3 region has the DNA TGTGCCAGCAGCACTCCGTGGGGGGTCGGGTTAGACACTGAAGCTTTCTTT.

This clonotype was counted many times. The V and J genes are TRBV5-1 and TRBJ1-2; D is unclear. CDR1 and CDR2 from the germline V gene are SGHRS and YFSETQ. This CDR3 has 15 amino acids. Trimming removed 0 bases at V and 2 bases at J, with 11 bases between. This chain's CDR3 is CASSLEVRSNYGYTF. For the CDR3, the DNA is TGCGCCAGCAGCTTGGAAGTCAGGTCCAACTATGGCTACACCTTC.

This clonotype was detected ten times or more. The chain has TRBV7-6 and TRBJ1-1; D unresolved. The CDR3 contains 14 residues. V lost 4 bases and J 1 base, leaving 10 bases between the germline ends. The germline V gene encodes CDR1 SGHVS and CDR2 FNYEAQ. The CDR3 protein is CASSSGPSNTEAFF. In DNA form, the CDR3 reads TGTGCCAGCAGCTCCGGGCCATCGAACACTGAAGCTTTCTTT. The variable domain in full, completed from reference TRBV7-6 and TRBJ1-1, reads GAGVSQSPRYKVTKRGQDVALRCDPISGHVSLYWYRQALGQGPEFLTYFNYEAQQDKSGLPNDRFSAERPEGSISTLTIQRTEQRDSAMYRCASSSGPSNTEAFFGQGTRLTVV.

This clonotype was observed at least ten times. This chain's CDR3 is CSASLSLGYNEQFF. As DNA, the CDR3 is TGCAGTGCTAGCCTCTCGCTGGGTTACAATGAGCAGTTCTTC. J is TRBJ2-1 and V is TRBV20-1, with no clear D. The germline CDR1 and CDR2 sequences are DFQATT and SNEGSKA (reference sequence). Trimming cost V 3 bases and J 4 bases, with 13 bases left between them. The CDR3 is 14 residues long.

This clonotype was seen ten or more times. The J gene is TRBJ2-3, the V gene TRBV5-1; possible D gene TRBD2, 7 bases. The length of the CDR3 is 14 residues. V was trimmed by 5 bases and J by 13 bases, leaving 23 bases between them. Germline CDR1 reads SGHRS; CDR2 reads YFSETQ. CDR3 sequence: CASRLAGAPGEEYF. Written as DNA, the CDR3 is TGCGCCAGCAGGCTGGCGGGGGCTCCAGGGGAGGAGTATTTT.